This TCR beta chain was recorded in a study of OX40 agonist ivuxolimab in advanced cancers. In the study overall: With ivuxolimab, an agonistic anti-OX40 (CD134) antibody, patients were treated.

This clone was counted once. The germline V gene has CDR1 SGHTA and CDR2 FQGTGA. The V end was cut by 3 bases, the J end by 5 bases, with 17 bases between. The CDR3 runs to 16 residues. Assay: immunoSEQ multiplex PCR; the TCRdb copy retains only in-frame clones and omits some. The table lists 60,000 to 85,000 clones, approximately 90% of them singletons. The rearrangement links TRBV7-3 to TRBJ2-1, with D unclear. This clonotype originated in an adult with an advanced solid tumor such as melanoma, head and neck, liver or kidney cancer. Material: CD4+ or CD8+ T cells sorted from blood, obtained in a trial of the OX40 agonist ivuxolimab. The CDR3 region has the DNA TGTGCCAGCAGCTTCCGAGCCTCCTCAAACAACAATGAGCAGTTCTTC. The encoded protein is CASSFRASSNNNEQFF.